The next 20 T cell receptor beta chains were all read from a single sample in a study of early T cells in non-severe SARS-CoV-2 infection. Each CDR3 protein gets one entry after TCRdb re-called the 5' RACE reads with MiXCR. The sample consists of about 77,000 distinct CDR3 sequences, more than 9% of them appearing once. Sequenced sample: whole blood. The receptor set was obtained from an adult who was a healthcare worker with PCR-confirmed SARS-CoV-2 infection or an uninfected control (not recorded which).

This clonotype has just a few counts. V usage is TRBV28 and J usage is TRBJ2-3; 10 nucleotides align to TRBD2. The CDR3 totals 16 residues. Trimming removed 7 bases from V and 6 bases from J; junction bases left unmatched: 13. CDR1 and CDR2 (germline): MDHEN, SYDVKM. CDR3 residues: CASKGEPGLASDTQYF. For the CDR3, the DNA is TGTGCCAGCAAGGGGGAACCGGGACTAGCGTCTGATACGCAGTATTTT.

V is TRBV20-1 and J is TRBJ2-1; no clear D gene. The ends were cut back, 2 bases at V and 6 bases at J, with 5 bases in the middle. Germline CDR1 DFQATT, CDR2 SNEGSKA (reference sequence). The CDR3 contains 11 residues. CDR3 amino acids: CSARSGNEQFF. The CDR3 DNA reads TGCAGTGCTAGAAGTGGCAATGAGCAGTTCTTC.

There are a few counts of this clonotype. The V gene is TRBV5-4, the J gene TRBJ2-5; no reliable D call. Trimming left V 4 bases short and J 1 base short, with 14 bases between. Germline V gene lookup returns CDR1 SGHNT and CDR2 YYREEE (reference sequence). The CDR3 has 15 amino acids. Here the CDR3 reads CASSTPPSAQETQYF. The CDR3 DNA reads as TGTGCCAGCAGCACCCCCCCGAGCGCCCAAGAGACCCAGTACTTC.

This clonotype has a count of ten or more. V and J are TRBV9 and TRBJ1-5; D gene ambiguous. The CDR3 consists of 14 residues. V was shortened by 4 bases and J by 7 bases, with 15 bases between the two germline ends. CDR1 SGDLS and CDR2 YYNGEE come from the germline V gene. CDR3: CASSSGGVGQPQHF. CDR3 nucleotides: TGTGCCAGCAGCTCAGGTGGGGTCGGGCAGCCCCAGCATTTT.

In DNA form, the CDR3 reads TGCGCCAGCAGCGTAGGGAACATTCAGTACTTC. The encoded protein is CASSVGNIQYF. The J gene is TRBJ2-4, the V gene TRBV5-1, with unresolved D. The V gene's germline CDR1 is SGHRS and CDR2 YFSETQ. The V gene lost 4 bases and the J gene lost 7 bases, with 6 bases spanning the gap. This CDR3 comprises 11 residues.

The genes are TRBV7-9 and TRBJ1-5, with D possibly matching TRBD1 (5 bases). V lost 7 bases to trimming and J lost 4 bases, with 17 bases between them. The CDR3 runs to 15 residues. CDR1 and CDR2 (germline): SEHNR, FQNEAQ (reference sequence). The DNA of the CDR3 is TGTGCCAGCATCAACCGTTGGGGGAAAAATCAGCCCCAGCATTTT. Its translation: CASINRWGKNQPQHF.

The chain joins TRBV6-5 to TRBJ2-7; TRBD2 aligns across 7 bases. This CDR3 is built from 16 residues. The V gene's germline CDR1 is MNHEY and CDR2 SVGAGI. Trimming removed 0 bases from V and 4 bases from J; junction bases left unmatched: 9. The CDR3 is CASSYSPGGSAYEQYF. The CDR3, as DNA: TGTGCCAGCAGTTACTCCCCGGGAGGATCCGCTTACGAGCAGTACTTC.

This clonotype was detected only a few times. This chain connects TRBV10-2 to TRBJ2-7, with D uncertain. Trimming cost V 6 bases and J 3 bases, with 12 bases left between them. The CDR3 runs to 13 residues. The germline V gene has CDR1 WSHSY and CDR2 SAAADI. CDR3 DNA sequence: TGCGCCAGCAGCCTCGGCGAGTACTACGAGCAGTACTTC. Translated, it gives CASSLGEYYEQYF.

This clonotype has ten or more counts. J is TRBJ2-2 and V is TRBV6-1; possible D gene TRBD2, 5 bases. Germline V gene sequence: CDR1 MNHNS, CDR2 SASEGT. The CDR3 is 14 residues long. V was pared by 4 bases and J by 0 bases, with 6 bases between. The CDR3 loop reads CASSAGTNTGELFF. Written as DNA, the CDR3 is TGTGCCAGCAGTGCCGGGACGAACACCGGGGAGCTGTTTTTT.

The CDR3: CASSFPRGENWFF. CDR3 bases: TGTGCCAGCAGTTTCCCCAGGGGGGAGAACTGGTTCTTC. The rearrangement links TRBV28 to TRBJ2-1; maybe TRBD1 (7 bases). The germline V gene has CDR1 MDHEN and CDR2 SYDVKM. The V and J ends lost 3 bases and 15 bases respectively, with 18 bases between them. The CDR3 has 13 residues.

The table lists this clonotype with many counts. This chain connects TRBV4-1 to TRBJ1-6; D is ambiguous. The germline V and J ends were trimmed by 4 bases and 7 bases, with 20 bases remaining between them. Germline CDR1 is MGHRA and CDR2 is YSYEKL. This CDR3 spans 17 amino acids. DNA of the CDR3: TGCGCCAGCAGCCCCCCCGACGGACTAGCTTTCAATTCACCCCTCCACTTT. It codes for CASSPPDGLAFNSPLHF.

This clonotype has a count of ten or more. The chain links TRBV4-2 to TRBJ2-1; 9 bases are a match to TRBD2. Trimming cost V 1 base and J 2 bases; bases outside gene matches: 6. Germline CDR1 and CDR2: LGHNA and YNFKEQ. This CDR3 has 17 amino acids. The CDR3 DNA is TGTGCCAGCAGCCAAGTCGGCGGGAGGGCCACCTACAATGAGCAGTTCTTC. Translating it yields CASSQVGGRATYNEQFF.

The chain recombines TRBV28 with TRBJ1-5; 9 nucleotides line up with TRBD1. The germline V gene has CDR1 MDHEN and CDR2 SYDVKM. The CDR3 totals 15 residues. V shed 5 bases and J 6 bases; nucleotides not matched to a gene: 8. The CDR3 nucleotides are TGTGCCAGCAGTCCCGGACAGGGGTTGTTTCAGCCCCAGCATTTT. The encoded protein is CASSPGQGLFQPQHF.

The rearrangement uses TRBV2 and TRBJ2-7, with D perhaps given as TRBD1 or TRBD2 (5 bases each). In germline, CDR1 is SNHLY, CDR2 FYNNEI. V gave up 5 bases and J gave up 0 bases, with 11 bases separating them. CDR3 length equals 14 residues. DNA of the CDR3: TGTGCCAGCAGTAGGGACGGGATCTCCTACGAGCAGTACTTC. It is translated as CASSRDGISYEQYF.

The chain employs TRBV7-2 and TRBJ2-7; no firm D call. Trimming removed 5 bases from V and 2 bases from J, with 16 bases in between. Germline CDR1 reads SGHTA; CDR2 reads FQGNSA. The CDR3 runs to 15 residues. The CDR3 DNA reads TGTGCCAGCAGCCCTCGACCCTCAAGTCCCTACGAGCAGTACTTC. Residues: CASSPRPSSPYEQYF.

CDR3 coding DNA: TGTGCCAGCGGGGATGCGGACCCCGGCAATGAGCAGTTCTTC. This sequence encodes CASGDADPGNEQFF. V usage is TRBV27 and J usage is TRBJ2-1, with D unresolved. Trimming cost V 8 bases and J 6 bases, with 17 bases left between them. Germline V gene sequence: CDR1 MNHEY, CDR2 SMNVEV (reference sequence). The CDR3 has 14 residues.

This clonotype showed up many times. The CDR3 DNA reads as TGTGCCACCGCGCGTGACTTCTCCTACGAGCAGTACTTC. Protein product: CATARDFSYEQYF. The genes are TRBV15 and TRBJ2-7; no reliable D call. V was trimmed by 8 bases and J by 0 bases, leaving 11 bases between them. CDR1 is LNHNV and CDR2 is YYDKDF in the germline V gene (reference sequence). The CDR3 is 13 residues long.

The chain links TRBV27 to TRBJ1-6; the match to TRBD1 covers 9 bases. CDR1 is MNHEY, CDR2 SMNVEV, per germline (reference sequence). The CDR3 contains 15 residues. With V trimmed by 5 bases and J by 7 bases, 6 bases remained unmatched. CDR3 loop: CASSTLTGGNSPLHF. Written as DNA, the CDR3 is TGTGCCAGCAGTACCCTGACAGGGGGGAATTCACCCCTCCACTTT.

At least ten counts were recorded for this clonotype. This chain uses TRBV28 with TRBJ2-1; D gene uncertain. V was cut by 6 bases and J by 8 bases, with 8 bases left in between. The CDR3 extends over 11 amino acids. Germline V gene sequence: CDR1 MDHEN, CDR2 SYDVKM. The CDR3, as DNA: TGTGCCAGCAGACTATATGATGAGCAGTTCTTC. Amino acid sequence: CASRLYDEQFF.

This sequence joins TRBV12-3 or TRBV12-4 and TRBJ2-7, with 7 bases identical to TRBD2. CDR3 size: 14 residues. The trim removed 3 bases at V and 7 bases at J, leaving 9 bases unmatched. DNA of the CDR3: TGTGCCAGCAGTTTTACTGCGGGAGTATATGAGCAGTACTTC. It translates to CASSFTAGVYEQYF.